The 3 T cell receptor beta chains in this list originate from one sample, sequenced in a study of neoadjuvant nivolumab and ipilimumab in lung cancer. Clones were read by immunoSEQ multiplex PCR, and TCRdb kept only the in-frame ones, dropping some. This sample has 7,500 to 9,000 clones, with about four fifths found just once. Sequences were derived from adjacent normal lung tissue, sampled after neoadjuvant nivolumab, alone or with ipilimumab, at or shortly before surgery. The receptors were gathered from an adult with non-small cell lung cancer.

The chain combines TRBV27 with TRBJ1-2, with D hard to call. The CDR3 has 15 amino acids. The V end was cut by 4 bases, the J end by 1 base, with 13 bases between. The V gene's germline CDR1 is MNHEY and CDR2 SMNVEV (reference sequence). The CDR3 sequence: CASSSPLTLNYGYTF. The CDR3 DNA sequence: TGTGCCAGCAGTTCCCCCCTGACTCTTAACTATGGCTACACCTTC.

This clone has only a few counts. The chain carries TRBV30 and TRBJ2-7, with D maybe TRBD2 (6 bases). Trimming cost V 0 bases and J 6 bases, with 12 bases left between them. This CDR3 is built from 13 residues. The V gene's germline CDR1 is GTSNPN and CDR2 SVGIG (reference sequence). The CDR3 sequence is CAWSVGGAGEQYF. The CDR3 bases are TGTGCCTGGAGTGTCGGGGGAGCTGGCGAGCAGTACTTC.

The rearrangement joins TRBV9 to TRBJ2-2; D is unresolved. There are 16 residues in the CDR3. The germline gives CDR1 SGDLS, CDR2 YYNGEE. Trimming took 3 bases from V and 0 from J, leaving 12 bases between them. The CDR3 region has the DNA TGTGCCAGCAGCGGGGGTGGTAGGGCGAACACCGGGGAGCTGTTTTTT. It specifies CASSGGGRANTGELFF.